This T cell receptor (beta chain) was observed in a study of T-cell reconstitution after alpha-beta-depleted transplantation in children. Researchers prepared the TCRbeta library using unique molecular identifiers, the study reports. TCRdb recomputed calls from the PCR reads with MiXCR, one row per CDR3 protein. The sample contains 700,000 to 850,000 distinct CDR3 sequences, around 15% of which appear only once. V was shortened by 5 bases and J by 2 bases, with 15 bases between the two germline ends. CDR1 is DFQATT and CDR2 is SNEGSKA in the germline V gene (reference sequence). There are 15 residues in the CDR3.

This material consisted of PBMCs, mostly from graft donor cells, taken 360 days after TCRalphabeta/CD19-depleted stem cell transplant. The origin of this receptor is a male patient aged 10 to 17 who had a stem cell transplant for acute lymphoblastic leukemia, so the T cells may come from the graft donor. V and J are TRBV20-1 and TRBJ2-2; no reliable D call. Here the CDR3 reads CSAPLPPSNTGELFF. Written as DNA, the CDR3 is TGCAGTGCTCCCCTACCCCCTTCCAACACCGGGGAGCTGTTTTTT.